This TCR beta chain was identified in a study of Tregs in tolerant kidney transplant recipients. About the research overall: Mixed chimerism was transient after nonmyeloablative marrow transplants from related graft donors. Study outcomes and limitations: The most relevant donor-specific Treg TCRbeta repertoire apparently came from expansion with activated donor B cells. Nucleotide sequences could not be compared across some patients' samples due to primer changes.

CD4+CD25+CD127- Tregs, CD4+CD25- non-Tregs, CD4 and CD8 cells were sorted. TCRdb's copy holds only in-frame clones and misses some; the assay was immunoSEQ multiplex PCR. The profile covers approximately 66,000 clones, with 80% to 90% appearing a single time and 2.1% taken by the ten largest. The CDR3 sequence is 14 residues long. Germline V gene sequence: CDR1 MNHEY, CDR2 SVGAGI. The V end was cut by 10 bases, the J end by 2 bases, with 16 bases between. On this clone itself: The target antigen is unknown.

This material consisted of Tregs from blood, taken before the transplant. This sequence was found in a human donor who received a combined kidney and bone marrow transplant. V and J are TRBV6-5 and TRBJ2-3; possibly TRBD2 for D (5 bases). The DNA for the CDR3 is TGTGCCACCCACGGAGGCAGAATCACAGATACGCAGTATTTT. Translation: CATHGGRITDTQYF.